This T cell receptor beta chain was sequenced for a study of OX40 agonist ivuxolimab in advanced cancers. Study summary: Dose-escalation cases comprised hepatocellular carcinoma, melanoma, renal cell or head and neck cancer. The dose-escalation cohort was about 83% male, with a mean age of about 58 years, ranging about 20 to 79. Points from the study as a whole: In CD8+ T cells, expanded clones were on average more numerous than in CD4+. Low normalized T-cell clonal expansion was additionally recorded for some nonresponders.

As regards this clone: As yet, its antigen is unknown.

Germline CDR1 reads MGHRA; CDR2 reads YSYEKL. V gave up 3 bases and J gave up 3 bases, with 9 bases separating them. This CDR3 spans 14 amino acids. Sequencing used immunoSEQ multiplex PCR; TCRdb keeps in-frame clones, though not all of them. The profile shows about 63,000 clones, 89% of them singletons. This sequence originates from an adult with an advanced solid tumor such as melanoma, head and neck, liver or kidney cancer. The chain is built from TRBV4-1 and TRBJ2-1; D possibly corresponds to TRBD2 (5 bases). The sequences come from CD4+ or CD8+ T cells sorted from blood, collected in a trial of the OX40 agonist ivuxolimab. Written as DNA, the CDR3 is TGCGCCAGCAGCCACAGACGGGACTACAATGAGCAGTTCTTC. It encodes CASSHRRDYNEQFF.